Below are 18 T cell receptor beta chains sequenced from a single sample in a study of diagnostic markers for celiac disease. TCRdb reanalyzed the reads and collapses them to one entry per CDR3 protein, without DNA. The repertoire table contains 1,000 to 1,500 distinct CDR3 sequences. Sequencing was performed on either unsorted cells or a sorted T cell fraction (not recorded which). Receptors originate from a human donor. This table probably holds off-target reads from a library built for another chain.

CDR3 in amino acids: CASGAVETQYF. The chain is built from TRBV7-9 and TRBJ2-5; TCRdb's assignment of TRBD1 cannot be checked, as there is no DNA. Per the germline V gene, CDR1 is SEHNR and CDR2 is FQNEAQ (reference sequence). This CDR3 spans 11 amino acids.

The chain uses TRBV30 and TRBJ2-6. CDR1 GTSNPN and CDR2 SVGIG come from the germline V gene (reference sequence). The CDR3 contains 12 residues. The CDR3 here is CAWSPGANVLTF. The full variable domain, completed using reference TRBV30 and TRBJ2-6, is SQTIHQWPATLVQPVGSPLSLECTVEGTSNPNLYWYRQAAGRGLQLLFYSVGIGQISSEVPQNLSASRPQDRQFILSSKKLLLSDSGFYLCAWSPGANVLTFGAGSRLTVL.

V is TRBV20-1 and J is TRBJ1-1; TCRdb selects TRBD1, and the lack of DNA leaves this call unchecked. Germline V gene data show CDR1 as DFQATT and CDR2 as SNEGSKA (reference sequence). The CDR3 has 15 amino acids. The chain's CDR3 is CSARLWSRENTEAFF.

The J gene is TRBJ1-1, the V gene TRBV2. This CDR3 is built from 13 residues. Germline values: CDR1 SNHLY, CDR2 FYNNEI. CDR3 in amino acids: CASSEVVIGEAFF.

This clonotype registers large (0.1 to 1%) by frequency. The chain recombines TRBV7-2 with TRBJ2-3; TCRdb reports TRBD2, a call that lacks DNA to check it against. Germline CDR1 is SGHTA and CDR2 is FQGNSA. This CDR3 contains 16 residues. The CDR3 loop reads CASSLGLAGSSDTQYF.

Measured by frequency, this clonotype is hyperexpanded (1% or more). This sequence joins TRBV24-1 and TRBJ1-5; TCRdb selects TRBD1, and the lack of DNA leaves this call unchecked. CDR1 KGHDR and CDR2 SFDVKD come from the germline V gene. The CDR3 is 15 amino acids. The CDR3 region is CATIRHGGSYQPQHF.

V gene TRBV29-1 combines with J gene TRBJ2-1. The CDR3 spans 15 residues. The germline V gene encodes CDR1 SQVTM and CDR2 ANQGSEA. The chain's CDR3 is CSGTGVGASYNEQFF.

CDR3 loop: CASSFGRRAYEQYF. This chain uses TRBV23-1 with TRBJ2-7. TRBV23-1 is labeled an ORF, and its function is uncertain. The CDR3 covers 14 residues.

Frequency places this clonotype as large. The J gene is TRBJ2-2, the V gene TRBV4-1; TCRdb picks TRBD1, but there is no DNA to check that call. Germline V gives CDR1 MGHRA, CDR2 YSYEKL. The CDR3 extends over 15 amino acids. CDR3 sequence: CASQQGGGKLGELFF.

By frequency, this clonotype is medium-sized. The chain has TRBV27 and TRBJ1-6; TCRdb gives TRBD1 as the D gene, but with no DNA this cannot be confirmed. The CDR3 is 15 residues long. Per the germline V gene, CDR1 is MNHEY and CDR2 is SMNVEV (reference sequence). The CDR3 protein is CASSPPRAGNSPLHF.

The CDR3 reads CASSRISPDRGQVEQFF. The gene calls are TRBV5-1 and TRBJ2-1; TCRdb selects TRBD1, and the lack of DNA leaves this call unchecked. Looked up from germline, CDR1 is SGHRS and CDR2 is YFSETQ. The CDR3 totals 17 residues. Looking up the rest from reference TRBV5-1 and TRBJ2-1 gives the full variable domain: KAGVTQTPRYLIKTRGQQVTLSCSPISGHRSVSWYQQTPGQGLQFLFEYFSETQRNKGNFPGRFSGRQFSNSRSEMNVSTLELGDSALYLCASSRISPDRGQVEQFFGPGTRLTVL.

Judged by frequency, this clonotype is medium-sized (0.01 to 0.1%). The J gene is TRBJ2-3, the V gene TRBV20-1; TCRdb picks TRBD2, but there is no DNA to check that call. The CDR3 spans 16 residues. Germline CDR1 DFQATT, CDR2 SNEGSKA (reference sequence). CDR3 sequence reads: CSAQPLGGRYGDTQYF.

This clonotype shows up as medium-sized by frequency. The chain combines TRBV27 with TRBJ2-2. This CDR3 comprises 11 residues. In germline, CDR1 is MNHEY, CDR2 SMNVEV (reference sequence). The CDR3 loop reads CASSLLGELFF.

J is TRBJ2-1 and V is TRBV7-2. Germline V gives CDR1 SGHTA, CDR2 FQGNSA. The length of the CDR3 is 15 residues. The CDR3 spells CASSLGSAAYNEQFF.

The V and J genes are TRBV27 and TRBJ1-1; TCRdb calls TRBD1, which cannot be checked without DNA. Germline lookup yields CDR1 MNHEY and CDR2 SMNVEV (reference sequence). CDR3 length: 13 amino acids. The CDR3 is CASSFGQGLEAFF.

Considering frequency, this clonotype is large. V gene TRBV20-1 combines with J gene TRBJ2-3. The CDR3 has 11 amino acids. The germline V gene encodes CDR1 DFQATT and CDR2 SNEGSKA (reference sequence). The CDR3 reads CSASSTDTQYF.

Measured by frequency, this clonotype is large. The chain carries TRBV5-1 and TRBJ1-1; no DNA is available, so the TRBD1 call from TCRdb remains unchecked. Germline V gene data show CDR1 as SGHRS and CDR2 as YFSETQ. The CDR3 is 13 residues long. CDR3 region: CASTPGGNTEAFF. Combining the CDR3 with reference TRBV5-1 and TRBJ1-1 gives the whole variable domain KAGVTQTPRYLIKTRGQQVTLSCSPISGHRSVSWYQQTPGQGLQFLFEYFSETQRNKGNFPGRFSGRQFSNSRSEMNVSTLELGDSALYLCASTPGGNTEAFFGQGTRLTVV.

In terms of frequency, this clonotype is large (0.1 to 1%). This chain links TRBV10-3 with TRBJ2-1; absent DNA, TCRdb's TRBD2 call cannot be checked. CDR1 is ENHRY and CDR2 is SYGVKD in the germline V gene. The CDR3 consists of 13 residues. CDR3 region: CASTSGSYNEQFF.